What follows describes a single T cell receptor beta chain. This CDR3 is built from 13 residues. The germline gives CDR1 SGDLS, CDR2 YYNGEE. V was shortened by 3 bases and J by 6 bases, with 13 bases between the two germline ends. This sample was included in a study of CD8 T cells in Susac syndrome. The RNA, about 0.45 to 1 ug, was put through reverse transcription using random hexamers. TCRdb ran MiXCR on the immunoSEQ multiplex PCR reads and lists one entry per CDR3 protein. Here the sample spans about 60,000 distinct CDR3 sequences, around 95% being singletons. The origin of this receptor is a human donor with multiple sclerosis. The sequenced sample consisted of CD8+ T cells from PBMCs. The V and J genes are TRBV9 and TRBJ2-7, with TRBD2 as a possible D gene (5 bases). CDR3 DNA: TGTGCCAGCAGCGACCCCCCTAGCAGCGAGCAGTACTTC. Its protein product is CASSDPPSSEQYF.